This T cell receptor (beta chain) is drawn from a study of control samples from healthy donors and cancer patients. Sequenced by immunoSEQ multiplex PCR; TCRdb stores in-frame clones only, minus some. The table has 98,000 or so clones, 70% to 85% seen once. CDR1 is SGHAT, CDR2 FQNNGV, per germline. The CDR3 loop spans 11 amino acids. V lost 8 bases and J 1 base, leaving 3 bases between the germline ends. This clone was picked up one time. The source material was blood. The receptor's source is a young man in good health. This chain uses TRBV11-2 with TRBJ2-4; the D is unclear. The CDR3 DNA follows: TGTGCCAGCGAGGCCAAAAACATTCAGTACTTC. This sequence encodes CASEAKNIQYF. Based on the CDR3 plus reference TRBV11-2 and TRBJ2-4, the full variable domain is EAGVAQSPRYKIIEKRQSVAFWCNPISGHATLYWYQQILGQGPKLLIQFQNNGVVDDSQLPKDRFSAERLKGVDSTLKIQPAKLEDSAVYLCASEAKNIQYFGAGTRLSVL.